The 10 T cell receptor beta chains presented below share a single source sample, sequenced in a study of Ad26.COV2.S vaccination and SARS-CoV-2 variants. Profiled with immunoSEQ multiplex PCR; TCRdb holds only in-frame clones, not every one. Of roughly 700,000 clones detected, 80% to 90% appear once; the ten largest clones hold about 1.5%. Specified treatment: about 20 received Ad26.COV2.S at low or high dose, single or two shots; about five received placebo; per-sample allocation not given. The investigators took samples on day 63 after the first vaccine or placebo injection. The specimen comprised peripheral blood, sampled in a trial of Ad26.COV2.S vaccine versus placebo. These receptors were taken from a person aged 18 to 65 who received the Ad26.COV2.S COVID-19 vaccine or a placebo.

The V gene is TRBV6-5, the J gene TRBJ1-5; TRBD1 is a possible D gene (5 bases). Germline CDR1 MNHEY, CDR2 SVGAGI. The ends were cut back, 4 bases at V and 6 bases at J, with 10 bases in the middle. CDR3 size: 13 residues. The CDR3 here is CASSLGVSQPQHF. Here the CDR3 DNA reads TGTGCCAGCAGTTTAGGGGTTAGTCAGCCCCAGCATTTT.

This clone appeared once. The chain has TRBV21-1 and TRBJ1-2; TRBD1 was called by the table and not checked on the DNA. TRBV21-1 is marked as a pseudogene. This CDR3 is built from 18 residues. CDR3 nucleotides: TGTGCCAGCAGCAAAAGGGGAACAGGGGAGCACAGGTGGGATGGCTACACCTTC. Translation gives CASSKRGTGEHRWDGYTF.

CDR3 nucleotides: TGTGCCAGCATTAGTAGCGGAGCCAATGAGCAGTTCTTC. Protein sequence: CASISSGANEQFF. The rearrangement joins TRBV7-2 to TRBJ2-1; weak D call: TRBD2 (6 bases). Germline CDR1 is SGHTA and CDR2 is FQGNSA. Trimming cost V 7 bases and J 6 bases, with 13 bases left between them. This CDR3 is built from 13 residues.

The genes are TRBV27 and TRBJ2-6, with D unclear. Looked up from germline, CDR1 is MNHEY and CDR2 is SMNVEV (reference sequence). The V gene lost 4 bases and the J gene lost 0 bases, with 10 bases spanning the gap. CDR3 length: 16 residues. In nucleotides, the CDR3 is TGTGCCAGCAGTTCGACTCCCCTCTCTGGGGCCAACGTCCTGACTTTC. It codes for CASSSTPLSGANVLTF.

In regard to this clone: This CDR3 is also generated by other DNA sequences in the sample. CDR3: CASSYTRGTYEQYF. The CDR3 DNA is TGTGCCAGCAGTTACACCAGGGGGACCTACGAGCAGTACTTC. V gene TRBV6-5 combines with J gene TRBJ2-7; TRBD1 matches 7 bases. The CDR3 length is 14 residues. From germline, CDR1 is MNHEY and CDR2 SVGAGI. Trimming took 2 bases from V and 2 from J; bases not matched to a gene: 3.

The chain couples TRBV23-1 to TRBJ1-5, with D hard to call. TRBV23-1 is recorded as an ORF, its role being uncertain. V lost 7 bases, J lost 10 bases, and 8 bases lay in between. The CDR3 has 10 amino acids. The CDR3 spells CASTAHPQHF. DNA of the CDR3: TGCGCCAGCACGGCCCATCCCCAGCATTTT.

Only a few counts were recorded for this clone. The chain has TRBV20-1 and TRBJ1-2; D ambiguous. V dropped 3 bases and J dropped 7 bases, with 9 bases sitting between them. The length of the CDR3 is 11 residues. The germline V gene encodes CDR1 DFQATT and CDR2 SNEGSKA (reference sequence). CDR3 residues: CSASLGGGYTF. DNA for the CDR3: TGCAGTGCTAGTTTGGGTGGTGGCTACACCTTC.

The gene calls are TRBV7-2 and TRBJ2-7, with D perhaps matching TRBD1 or TRBD2 (6 bases each). V lost 5 bases to trimming and J lost 2 bases, with 19 bases between them. Germline V gene lookup returns CDR1 SGHTA and CDR2 FQGNSA. CDR3 length: 16 amino acids. CDR3 DNA sequence: TGTGCCAGCAGCACACCCATGAGGGGGGACCCCTACGAGCAGTACTTC. This encodes CASSTPMRGDPYEQYF.

This clone was picked up one time. The J gene is TRBJ2-1, the V gene TRBV3-1 (or the pseudogene TRBV3-2); a possible D gene is TRBD2 (5 bases). The germline V gene encodes CDR1 LGHDT and CDR2 YNNKEL (reference sequence). CDR3 length: 14 residues. V was shortened by 1 base and J by 4 bases, with 8 bases between the two germline ends. The DNA for the CDR3 is TGTGCCAGCAGCCAAGTACCGGGGTACAATGAGCAGTTCTTC. Protein: CASSQVPGYNEQFF.

This chain joins TRBV10-2 and TRBJ2-2, with 9 bases fitting TRBD2. The CDR3 runs 18 residues. After removal of 2 bases from V and 1 base from J, the junction contained 8 bases not matched to a gene. Per germline, CDR1 WSHSY and CDR2 SAAADI. The DNA of the CDR3 is TGCGCCAGCAGTGAGAAACCCCCACTAGCGGGGAACACCGGGGAGCTGTTTTTT. The encoded protein is CASSEKPPLAGNTGELFF.